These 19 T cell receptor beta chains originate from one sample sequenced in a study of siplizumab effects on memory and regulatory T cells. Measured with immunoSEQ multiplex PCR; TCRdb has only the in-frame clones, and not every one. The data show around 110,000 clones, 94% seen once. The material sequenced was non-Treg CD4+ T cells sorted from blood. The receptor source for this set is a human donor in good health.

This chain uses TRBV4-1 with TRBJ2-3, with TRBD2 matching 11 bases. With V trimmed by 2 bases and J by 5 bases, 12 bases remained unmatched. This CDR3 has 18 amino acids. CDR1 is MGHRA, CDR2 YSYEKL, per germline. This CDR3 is CASSQSGLAGQRGDTQYF. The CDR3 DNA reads TGCGCCAGCAGCCAATCAGGACTAGCGGGCCAAAGGGGAGATACGCAGTATTTT.

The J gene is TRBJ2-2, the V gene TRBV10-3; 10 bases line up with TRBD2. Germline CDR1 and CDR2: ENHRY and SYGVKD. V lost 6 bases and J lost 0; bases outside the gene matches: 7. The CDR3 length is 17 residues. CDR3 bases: TGTGCCATCAGCTCTCATACTAGCGGGGCGAACACCGGGGAGCTGTTTTTT. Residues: CAISSHTSGANTGELFF.

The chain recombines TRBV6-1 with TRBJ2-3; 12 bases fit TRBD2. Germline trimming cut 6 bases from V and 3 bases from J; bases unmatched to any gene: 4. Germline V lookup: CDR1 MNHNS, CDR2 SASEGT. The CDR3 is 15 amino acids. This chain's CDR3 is CASRVGLAGTDTQYF. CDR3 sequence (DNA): TGTGCCAGCAGGGTCGGACTAGCGGGGACAGATACGCAGTATTTT.

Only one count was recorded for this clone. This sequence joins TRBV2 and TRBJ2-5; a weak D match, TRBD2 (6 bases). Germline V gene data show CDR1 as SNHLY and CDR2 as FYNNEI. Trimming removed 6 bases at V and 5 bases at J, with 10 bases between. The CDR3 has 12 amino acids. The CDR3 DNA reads TGTGCCAGCAGGGCGGAGGGCGAGACCCAGTACTTC. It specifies CASRAEGETQYF. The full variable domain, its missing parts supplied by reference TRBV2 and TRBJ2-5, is EPEVTQTPSHQVTQMGQEVILRCVPISNHLYFYWYRQILGQKVEFLVSFYNNEISEKSEIFDDQFSVERPDGSNFTLKIRSTKLEDSAMYFCASRAEGETQYFGPGTRLLVL.

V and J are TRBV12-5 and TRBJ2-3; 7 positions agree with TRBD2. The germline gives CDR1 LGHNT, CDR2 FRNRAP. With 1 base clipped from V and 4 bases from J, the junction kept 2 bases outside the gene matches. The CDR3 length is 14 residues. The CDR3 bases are TGTGCTAGTGGTTTGGGAACTAGCGCAGATACGCAGTATTTT. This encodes CASGLGTSADTQYF.

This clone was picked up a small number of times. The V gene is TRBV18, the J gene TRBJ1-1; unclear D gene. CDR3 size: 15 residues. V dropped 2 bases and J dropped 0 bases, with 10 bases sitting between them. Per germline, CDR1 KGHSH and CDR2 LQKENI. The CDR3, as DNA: TGTGCCAGCTCACCATATAACACTCTGAACACTGAAGCTTTCTTT. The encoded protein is CASSPYNTLNTEAFF.

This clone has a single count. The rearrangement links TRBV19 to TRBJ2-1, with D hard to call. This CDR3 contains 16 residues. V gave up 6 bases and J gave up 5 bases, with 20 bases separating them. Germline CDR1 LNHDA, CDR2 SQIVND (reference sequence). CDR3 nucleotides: TGTGCCAGTAGCCGCGAAGGGCAAGACCCTAACAATGAGCAGTTCTTC. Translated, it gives CASSREGQDPNNEQFF.

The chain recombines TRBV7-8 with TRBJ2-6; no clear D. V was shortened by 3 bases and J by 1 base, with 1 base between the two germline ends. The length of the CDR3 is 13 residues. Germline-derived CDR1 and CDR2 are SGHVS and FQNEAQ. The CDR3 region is CASSFSGANVLTF. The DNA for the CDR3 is TGTGCCAGCAGCTTTTCTGGGGCCAACGTCCTGACTTTC.

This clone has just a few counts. CDR3: CASSSQVSNTEAFF. DNA for the CDR3: TGTGCCAGCAGCTCTCAAGTCTCCAACACTGAAGCTTTCTTT. The rearrangement uses TRBV7-8 and TRBJ1-1; D is uncertain. This CDR3 comprises 14 residues. Deletions cut 4 bases from V and 2 bases from J, with 11 bases between. The germline V gene has CDR1 SGHVS and CDR2 FQNEAQ.

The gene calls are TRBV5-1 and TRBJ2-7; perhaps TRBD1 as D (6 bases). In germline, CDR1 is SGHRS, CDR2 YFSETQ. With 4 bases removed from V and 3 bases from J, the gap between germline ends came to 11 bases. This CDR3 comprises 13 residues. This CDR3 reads CASSILGGYEQYF. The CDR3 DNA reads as TGCGCCAGCAGCATTTTAGGGGGCTACGAGCAGTACTTC. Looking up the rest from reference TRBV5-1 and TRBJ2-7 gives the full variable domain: KAGVTQTPRYLIKTRGQQVTLSCSPISGHRSVSWYQQTPGQGLQFLFEYFSETQRNKGNFPGRFSGRQFSNSRSEMNVSTLELGDSALYLCASSILGGYEQYFGPGTRLTVT.

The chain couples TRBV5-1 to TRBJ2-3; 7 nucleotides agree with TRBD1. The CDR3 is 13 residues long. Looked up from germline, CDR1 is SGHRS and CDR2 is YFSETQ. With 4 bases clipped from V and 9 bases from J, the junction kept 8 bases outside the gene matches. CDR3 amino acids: CASSVKDRETQYF. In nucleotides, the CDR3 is TGCGCCAGCAGCGTAAAAGACAGGGAGACGCAGTATTTT.

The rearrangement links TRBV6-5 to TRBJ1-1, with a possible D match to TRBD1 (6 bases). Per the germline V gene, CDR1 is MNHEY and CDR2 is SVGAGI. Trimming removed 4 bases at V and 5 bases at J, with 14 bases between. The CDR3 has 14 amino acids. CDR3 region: CASSLSGDLTEAFF. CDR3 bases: TGTGCCAGCAGTTTGTCAGGGGATTTGACTGAAGCTTTCTTT.

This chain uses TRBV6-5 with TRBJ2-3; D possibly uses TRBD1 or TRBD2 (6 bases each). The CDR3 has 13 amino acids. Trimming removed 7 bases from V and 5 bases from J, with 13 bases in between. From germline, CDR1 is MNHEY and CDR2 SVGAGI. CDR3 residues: CASKVQGGDTQYF. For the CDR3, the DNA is TGTGCCAGCAAAGTACAGGGAGGAGATACGCAGTATTTT.

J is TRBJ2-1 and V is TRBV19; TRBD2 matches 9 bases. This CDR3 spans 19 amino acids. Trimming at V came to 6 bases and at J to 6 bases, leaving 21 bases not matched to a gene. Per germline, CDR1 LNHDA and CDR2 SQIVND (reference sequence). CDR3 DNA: TGTGCCAGTAGGGGGGCTAGCGGGGTCCTAGTCAACACGCGCAATGAGCAGTTCTTC. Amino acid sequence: CASRGASGVLVNTRNEQFF.

CDR3 sequence: CATAKPGSNTGELFF. DNA of the CDR3: TGTGCCACAGCGAAGCCGGGAAGTAACACCGGGGAGCTGTTTTTT. The J gene is TRBJ2-2, the V gene TRBV6-6, with a weak D call TRBD2 (5 bases). V was pared by 10 bases and J by 2 bases, with 17 bases between. The length of the CDR3 is 15 residues. Germline V gene lookup returns CDR1 MNHNY and CDR2 SVGAGI (reference sequence).

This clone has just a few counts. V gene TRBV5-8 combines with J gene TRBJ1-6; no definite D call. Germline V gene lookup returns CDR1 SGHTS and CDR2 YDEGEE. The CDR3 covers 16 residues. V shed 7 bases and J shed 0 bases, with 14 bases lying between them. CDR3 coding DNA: TGTGCCAGCCTTGGGAGGGCGAGCTCCTATAATTCACCCCTCCACTTT. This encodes CASLGRASSYNSPLHF.

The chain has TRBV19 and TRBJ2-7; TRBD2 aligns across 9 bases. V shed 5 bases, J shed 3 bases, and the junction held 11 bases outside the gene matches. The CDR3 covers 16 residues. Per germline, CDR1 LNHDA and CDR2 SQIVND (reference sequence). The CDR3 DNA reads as TGTGCCAGTAGTCTTTCACCAGCGGGGGGATACTACGAGCAGTACTTC. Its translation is CASSLSPAGGYYEQYF.

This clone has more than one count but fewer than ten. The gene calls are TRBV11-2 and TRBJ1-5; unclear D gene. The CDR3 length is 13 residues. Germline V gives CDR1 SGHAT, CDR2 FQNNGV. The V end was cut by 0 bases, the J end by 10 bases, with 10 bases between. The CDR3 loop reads CASSLDRATPQHF. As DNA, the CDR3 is TGTGCCAGCAGCTTAGATAGGGCAACTCCCCAGCATTTT.

The CDR3 loop reads CASSLASGRTDTQYF. In DNA form, the CDR3 reads TGTGCCAGCAGCTTAGCTAGCGGGAGGACCGATACGCAGTATTTT. The chain carries TRBV7-6 and TRBJ2-3; 10 nucleotides match TRBD2. The CDR3 runs 15 residues. Germline lookup yields CDR1 SGHVS and CDR2 FNYEAQ. V lost 0 bases and J lost 6; bases outside the gene matches: 3.